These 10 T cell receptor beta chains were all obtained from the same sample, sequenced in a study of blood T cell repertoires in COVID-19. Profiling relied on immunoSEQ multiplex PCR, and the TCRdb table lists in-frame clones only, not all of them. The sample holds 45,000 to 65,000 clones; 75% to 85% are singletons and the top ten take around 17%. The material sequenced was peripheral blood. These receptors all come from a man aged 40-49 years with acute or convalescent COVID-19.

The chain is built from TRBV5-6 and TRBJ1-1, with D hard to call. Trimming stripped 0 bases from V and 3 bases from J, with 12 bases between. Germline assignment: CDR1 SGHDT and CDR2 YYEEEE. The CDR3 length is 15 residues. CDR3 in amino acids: CASSLVVLDYTEAFF. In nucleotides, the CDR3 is TGTGCCAGCAGCTTGGTCGTCTTAGATTACACTGAAGCTTTCTTT.

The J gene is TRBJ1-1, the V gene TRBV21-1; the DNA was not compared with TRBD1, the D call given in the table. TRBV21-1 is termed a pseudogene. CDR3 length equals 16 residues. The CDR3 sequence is CASSKRDRGTEGEAFF. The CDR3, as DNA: TGTGCCAGCAGCAAACGGGACAGGGGAACTGAGGGTGAAGCTTTCTTT.

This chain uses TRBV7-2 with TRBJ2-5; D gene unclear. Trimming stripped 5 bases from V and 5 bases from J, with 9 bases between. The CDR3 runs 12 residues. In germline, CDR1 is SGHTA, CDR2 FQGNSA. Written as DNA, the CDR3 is TGTGCCAGCAGCAACCGCAGGGAGACCCAGTACTTC. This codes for CASSNRRETQYF.

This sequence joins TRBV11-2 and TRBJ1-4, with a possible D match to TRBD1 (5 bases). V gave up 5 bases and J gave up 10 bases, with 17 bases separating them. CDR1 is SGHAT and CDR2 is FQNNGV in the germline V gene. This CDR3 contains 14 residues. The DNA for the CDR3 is TGTGCCAGCAGCCTGTCGGGGGGAGAGAGAAAACTGTTTTTT. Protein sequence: CASSLSGGERKLFF. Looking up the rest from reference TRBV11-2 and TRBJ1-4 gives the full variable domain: EAGVAQSPRYKIIEKRQSVAFWCNPISGHATLYWYQQILGQGPKLLIQFQNNGVVDDSQLPKDRFSAERLKGVDSTLKIQPAKLEDSAVYLCASSLSGGERKLFFGSGTQLSVL.

The CDR3 region is CASSPYNSPLHF. The CDR3 nucleotides read TGTGCCAGCAGCCCATATAATTCACCCCTCCACTTT. The V call is TRBV7-2, the J call TRBJ1-6; the D is unclear. The CDR3 has 12 amino acids. The germline CDR1 and CDR2 sequences are SGHTA and FQGNSA. Trimming removed 5 bases at V and 4 bases at J, with 3 bases between.

This chain's CDR3 is CATRPGGSGTDTQYF. The CDR3, as DNA: TGTGCCACCAGGCCCGGGGGGAGCGGCACAGATACGCAGTATTTT. This chain uses TRBV24-1 with TRBJ2-3, with 7 bases matching TRBD2. Germline lookup yields CDR1 KGHDR and CDR2 SFDVKD. The CDR3 totals 15 residues. The V segment lost 7 bases and the J segment 1 base; nucleotides outside the gene matches: 7.

This CDR3 reads CASSPDRANEQFF. In DNA form, the CDR3 reads TGTGCCAGCAGCCCCGACAGGGCGAATGAGCAGTTCTTC. The V and J genes are TRBV11-2 and TRBJ2-1; 7 bases map to TRBD1. There are 13 residues in the CDR3. Germline V CDR1 and CDR2: SGHAT, FQNNGV. J lost 7 bases, V lost 5 bases, and 5 bases had no gene match. Full variable domain (rest looked up from reference TRBV11-2 and TRBJ2-1): EAGVAQSPRYKIIEKRQSVAFWCNPISGHATLYWYQQILGQGPKLLIQFQNNGVVDDSQLPKDRFSAERLKGVDSTLKIQPAKLEDSAVYLCASSPDRANEQFFGPGTRLTVL.

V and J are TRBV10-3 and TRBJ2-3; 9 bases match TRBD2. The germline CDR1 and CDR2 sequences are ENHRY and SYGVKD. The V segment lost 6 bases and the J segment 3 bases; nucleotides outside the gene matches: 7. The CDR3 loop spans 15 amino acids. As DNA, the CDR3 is TGTGCCATCAGCGATAGCGGGGGTTCGACAGATACGCAGTATTTT. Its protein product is CAISDSGGSTDTQYF.

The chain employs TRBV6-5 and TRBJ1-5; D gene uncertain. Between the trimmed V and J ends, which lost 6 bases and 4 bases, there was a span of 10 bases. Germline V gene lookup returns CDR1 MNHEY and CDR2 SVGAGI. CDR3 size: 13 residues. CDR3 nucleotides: TGTGCCAGCAGAATGAGAGGGAATCAGCCCCAGCATTTT. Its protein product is CASRMRGNQPQHF.

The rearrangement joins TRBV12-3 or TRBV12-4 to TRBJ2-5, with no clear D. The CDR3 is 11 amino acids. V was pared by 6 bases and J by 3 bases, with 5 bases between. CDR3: CASSLKETQYF. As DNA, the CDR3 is TGTGCCAGCAGCCTTAAAGAGACCCAGTACTTC.